Shown below are 27 T cell receptor beta chains from a single sample sequenced in a study of T cell repertoires in cytomegalovirus infection. A single record per CDR3 protein comes from TCRdb applying MiXCR to the reads. The sample lists tens of thousands of distinct CDR3 sequences; about 20% were seen once. For these TCRs, the target antigens are not known. Sequenced here: CD8+ T cells from cultured PBMCs, sampled from culture after CMV antigen stimulation. The receptor set was obtained from a human donor in good health (CMV status not recorded). Some clones in this sample may be carry-over from other donors' samples.

V is TRBV4-1 and J is TRBJ1-5, with 8 bases identical to TRBD1. The CDR3 is made up of 15 amino acids. Germline V gene data show CDR1 as MGHRA and CDR2 as YSYEKL. V lost 4 bases and J lost 5; bases outside the gene matches: 7. In DNA form, the CDR3 reads TGCGCCAGCAGCCTCCGGGACAGGCCCGATCAGCCCCAGCATTTT. Its protein is CASSLRDRPDQPQHF.

This clonotype was seen ten or more times. The V call is TRBV15, the J call TRBJ2-5, with D possibly TRBD2 on 5 matching bases. V was pared by 4 bases and J by 4 bases, with 10 bases between. The germline CDR1 and CDR2 sequences are LNHNV and YYDKDF (reference sequence). The length of the CDR3 is 13 residues. The CDR3 nucleotides are TGTGCCACCAGCAATATCGCGGGAGAGACCCAGTACTTC. Encoded protein: CATSNIAGETQYF.

In its sample, this clonotype was seen a few times. The genes are TRBV11-2 and TRBJ2-1; 12 positions agree with TRBD1. Germline V gene lookup returns CDR1 SGHAT and CDR2 FQNNGV. V shed 4 bases, J shed 8 bases, and the junction held 15 bases outside the gene matches. The length of the CDR3 is 18 residues. The CDR3 spells CASSSTTSGTGGNYEQFF. The CDR3 nucleotides read TGTGCCAGCAGCTCCACAACCTCCGGGACAGGGGGCAATTATGAGCAGTTCTTC.

This rearrangement joins TRBV15 to TRBJ2-2; D possibly corresponds to TRBD1 (8 bases). The CDR3 loop spans 17 amino acids. The V end lost 3 bases, the J end lost 6 bases, and 20 bases lay between the germline ends. Germline CDR1 and CDR2: LNHNV and YYDKDF (reference sequence). Here the CDR3 reads CATSRDAWTGRAGELFF. The CDR3, as DNA: TGTGCCACCAGCAGGGATGCCTGGACAGGGAGGGCCGGGGAGCTGTTTTTT.

This chain connects TRBV28 to TRBJ1-5; no clear D. There are 13 residues in the CDR3. Germline CDR1 reads MDHEN; CDR2 reads SYDVKM. Trimming took off 6 bases at V and 2 bases at J, with 8 bases between the two ends. CDR3 in amino acids: CASRWLGNQPQHF. CDR3 coding DNA: TGTGCCAGCAGGTGGTTAGGCAATCAGCCCCAGCATTTT.

This clonotype was detected a few times. The chain joins TRBV4-1 to TRBJ1-1; possibly TRBD1 for D (6 bases). The length of the CDR3 is 16 residues. In germline, CDR1 is MGHRA, CDR2 YSYEKL. Trimming removed 7 bases from V and 3 bases from J, with 21 bases in between. The CDR3 coding sequence is TGCGCCAGCAAACCCCGGCTAGGGGGGTACGACACTGAAGCTTTCTTT. Protein sequence: CASKPRLGGYDTEAFF.

Only a few counts were recorded for this clonotype. The chain uses TRBV5-1 and TRBJ1-2; D might be TRBD1 (5 bases). The ends were cut back, 0 bases at V and 8 bases at J, with 14 bases in the middle. This CDR3 has 14 amino acids. Germline lookup yields CDR1 SGHRS and CDR2 YFSETQ. The CDR3 reads CASSLDARESGYTF. The CDR3 bases are TGCGCCAGCAGCTTGGACGCCAGGGAGAGCGGCTACACCTTC.

The genes are TRBV6-5 and TRBJ1-1; no clear D. The CDR3 is 12 amino acids. V dropped 2 bases and J dropped 8 bases, with 9 bases sitting between them. Per germline, CDR1 MNHEY and CDR2 SVGAGI. CDR3 sequence (DNA): TGTGCCAGCAGTTACGGGCCCGGGGAAGCTTTCTTT. Its protein is CASSYGPGEAFF.

V usage is TRBV19 and J usage is TRBJ2-3; 8 nucleotides match TRBD1. From germline, CDR1 is LNHDA and CDR2 SQIVND (reference sequence). This CDR3 region has 14 residues. V shed 8 bases, J shed 1 base, and the junction held 5 bases outside the gene matches. CDR3 region: CASHSGQGTDTQYF. The CDR3 DNA sequence: TGTGCCAGTCACTCGGGACAGGGCACAGATACGCAGTATTTT.

The V call is TRBV6-1, the J call TRBJ2-3; D remains ambiguous. The germline CDR1 and CDR2 sequences are MNHNS and SASEGT. The CDR3 extends over 12 amino acids. The CDR3 DNA reads TGTGCTTCGGGCAGGCACACAGATACGCAGTATTTT. This translates into CASGRHTDTQYF.

This clonotype was picked up a small number of times. The V call is TRBV7-8, the J call TRBJ2-3, with D possibly matching TRBD1 (5 bases). CDR1 and CDR2 (germline): SGHVS, FQNEAQ. V was pared by 1 base and J by 0 bases, with 8 bases between. This CDR3 has 15 amino acids. CDR3: CASSLGTPSTDTQYF. As DNA, the CDR3 is TGTGCCAGCAGCTTAGGGACACCCAGCACAGATACGCAGTATTTT.

This sequence joins TRBV6-1 and TRBJ2-1; TRBD1 or TRBD2 may be the D gene (5 bases each). The germline V gene has CDR1 MNHNS and CDR2 SASEGT. The CDR3 has 16 amino acids. V dropped 2 bases and J dropped 5 bases, with 16 bases sitting between them. The CDR3 loop reads CASSERVGRLNNEQFF. CDR3 sequence (DNA): TGTGCCAGCAGTGAAAGAGTGGGACGGCTAAACAATGAGCAGTTCTTC.

This clonotype has just a few counts. The chain has TRBV7-9 and TRBJ1-1; D may be TRBD1 (6 bases). Germline CDR1 SEHNR, CDR2 FQNEAQ (reference sequence). Trimming stripped 10 bases from V and 6 bases from J, with 21 bases between. This CDR3 is built from 14 residues. In nucleotides, the CDR3 is TGTGCCACCACCTCCACATCAGGGGCCCCTGAAGCTTTCTTT. This sequence encodes CATTSTSGAPEAFF.

This chain joins TRBV10-3 and TRBJ2-7; no clear D. This CDR3 is built from 14 residues. Germline V gene data show CDR1 as ENHRY and CDR2 as SYGVKD. V was clipped by 0 bases and J by 7 bases, with 13 bases between them. CDR3 nucleotides: TGTGCCATCAGTGAGTCGATGGTTCCAAGGGAGCAGTACTTC. It translates to CAISESMVPREQYF.

The genes are TRBV6-5 and TRBJ1-1, with D unresolved. V was trimmed by 2 bases and J by 7 bases, leaving 5 bases between them. Germline V CDR1 and CDR2: MNHEY, SVGAGI. The length of the CDR3 is 11 residues. The CDR3 region has the DNA TGTGCCAGCAGTTACGGCAATGAAGCTTTCTTT. Translating it yields CASSYGNEAFF.

As regards this clonotype: Sequence at one end of the junction differs from germline and may be a read error. The gene calls are TRBV7-9 and TRBJ2-4, with D hard to call. Per the germline V gene, CDR1 is SEHNR and CDR2 is FQNEAQ (reference sequence). There are 15 residues in the CDR3. DNA of the CDR3: TGTGCCAGCAGCTTAGCAGTGGGAACCAAAAACATTCAGCACTTC. Amino acid sequence: CASSLAVGTKNIQHF.

The chain links TRBV4-3 to TRBJ1-5; D ambiguous. There are 15 residues in the CDR3. Germline V CDR1 and CDR2: LGHNA, YSLEER. Trimming cost V 1 base and J 5 bases, with 12 bases left between them. This CDR3 reads CASSQGPADHQPQHF. The CDR3 DNA sequence: TGCGCCAGCAGCCAAGGGCCGGCAGACCATCAGCCCCAGCATTTT.

V usage is TRBV27 and J usage is TRBJ2-2; the match to TRBD1 covers 10 bases. The V and J ends lost 5 bases and 4 bases, in that order; junction bases with no gene match: 4. This CDR3 is built from 15 residues. CDR1 and CDR2 from the germline V gene are MNHEY and SMNVEV (reference sequence). CDR3 residues: CASSERTGGTGELFF. In DNA, the CDR3 is TGTGCCAGCAGTGAACGGACAGGGGGCACCGGGGAGCTGTTTTTT.

The chain has TRBV27 and TRBJ1-1; tentatively, D is TRBD1 (6 bases). This CDR3 is 13 amino acids long. Trimming stripped 8 bases from V and 1 base from J, with 11 bases between. CDR1 MNHEY and CDR2 SMNVEV come from the germline V gene (reference sequence). This CDR3 reads CASGAGANTEAFF. DNA for the CDR3: TGTGCCAGCGGGGCAGGGGCGAACACTGAAGCTTTCTTT.

Many counts were recorded for this clonotype. This sequence joins TRBV10-3 and TRBJ1-6; possible D gene TRBD1, 6 bases. The CDR3 totals 15 residues. CDR1 is ENHRY and CDR2 is SYGVKD in the germline V gene. V dropped 0 bases and J dropped 10 bases, with 13 bases sitting between them. The CDR3 loop is CAISESIQGKSPLHF. The CDR3 coding sequence is TGTGCCATCAGTGAGTCTATTCAGGGGAAGTCACCCCTCCACTTT.

As regards this clonotype: One end of the junction varies from germline; a read error may be responsible. The gene calls are TRBV6-1 and TRBJ2-4, with 11 bases fitting TRBD1. The CDR3 is 14 amino acids. Germline V gene lookup returns CDR1 MNHNS and CDR2 SASEGT. The CDR3 DNA is TGTGCCACCTCAACCGGGACAGGGGGAAACAGTCAGTACTTC. Protein sequence: CATSTGTGGNSQYF.

This clonotype was detected only a few times. The chain joins TRBV7-2 to TRBJ2-1; weak D call: TRBD2 (6 bases). The V end lost 1 base, the J end lost 4 bases, and 11 bases lay between the germline ends. The CDR3 sequence is 15 residues long. Germline V gene lookup returns CDR1 SGHTA and CDR2 FQGNSA. CDR3 sequence reads: CASSLEASEYNEQFF. Here the CDR3 DNA reads TGTGCCAGCAGCTTAGAGGCTAGCGAATACAATGAGCAGTTCTTC.

This clonotype came up a few times. The rearrangement joins TRBV4-1 to TRBJ2-1; 11 bases line up with TRBD2. The CDR3 contains 14 residues. From germline, CDR1 is MGHRA and CDR2 YSYEKL. Trimming cost V 8 bases and J 5 bases; bases outside gene matches: 5. The CDR3 bases are TGCGCCAGCCAGTTTAGCGGGGGGGACAATGAGCAGTTCTTC. Translated: CASQFSGGDNEQFF.

This clonotype appeared a few times. This chain joins TRBV7-8 and TRBJ2-7; tentative D call: TRBD2 (5 bases). Germline CDR1 SGHVS, CDR2 FQNEAQ. The CDR3 is made up of 14 amino acids. V lost 5 bases and J lost 3, with 14 bases in between. CDR3 loop: CASSLGSPDYEQYF. The DNA of the CDR3 is TGTGCCAGCAGCCTAGGGAGCCCCGACTACGAGCAGTACTTC.

The V and J genes are TRBV11-2 and TRBJ1-1; a weak D match, TRBD1 (6 bases). There are 15 residues in the CDR3. CDR1 is SGHAT, CDR2 FQNNGV, per germline. Trimming took off 0 bases at V and 0 bases at J, with 8 bases between the two ends. The DNA of the CDR3 is TGTGCCAGCAGCTTAGAGAGGACAGTGAACACTGAAGCTTTCTTT. It yields the protein CASSLERTVNTEAFF.

The V call is TRBV6-2 or TRBV6-3, the J call TRBJ2-3; D is perhaps TRBD2 (5 bases). CDR1 MNHEY and CDR2 SVGEGT come from the germline V gene. Trimming stripped 7 bases from V and 5 bases from J, with 7 bases between. The CDR3 spans 11 residues. The CDR3 DNA is TGTGCCAGCACGAGCGGAGATACGCAGTATTTT. Amino acid sequence: CASTSGDTQYF.

A note on this clonotype: The germline gene is not matched at one end of the junction; a read error may be the cause. CDR3 residues: CATSRDMRTENF. CDR3 sequence (DNA): TGTGCCACCAGCAGAGATATGAGGACAGAAAATTTC. The chain combines TRBV15 with TRBJ2-1, with D possibly TRBD1 on 6 matching bases. The CDR3 runs to 12 residues. From germline, CDR1 is LNHNV and CDR2 YYDKDF (reference sequence).